This T cell receptor beta chain was obtained from a study of blood T cell repertoires in COVID-19. Study-level information: Sites in the United States, Italy and Spain provided acute and convalescent COVID-19 samples.

Profiled with immunoSEQ multiplex PCR; TCRdb holds only in-frame clones, not every one. The repertoire includes some 150,000 clones, over 85% of them detected once, and around 1.6% sits in the top ten. V was trimmed by 0 bases and J by 3 bases, leaving 12 bases between them. The CDR3 is 16 amino acids. Germline V gives CDR1 MNHEY, CDR2 SVGAGI. The chain couples TRBV6-5 to TRBJ2-1; D possibly corresponds to TRBD2 (7 bases). The receptor was isolated from a human donor in a cohort sampled during active COVID-19. The sample consisted of peripheral blood. The CDR3, as DNA: TGTGCCAGCAGTTACTCGAGGGGGGGGTACTACAATGAGCAGTTCTTC. Translating it yields CASSYSRGGYYNEQFF.